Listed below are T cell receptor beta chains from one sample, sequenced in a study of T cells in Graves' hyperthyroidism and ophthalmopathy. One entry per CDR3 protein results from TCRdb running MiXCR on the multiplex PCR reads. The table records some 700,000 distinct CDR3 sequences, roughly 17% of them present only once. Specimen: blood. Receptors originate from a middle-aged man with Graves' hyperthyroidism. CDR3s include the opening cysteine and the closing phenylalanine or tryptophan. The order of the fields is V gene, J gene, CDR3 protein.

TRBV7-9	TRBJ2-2	CASSSSWEVAGELFF
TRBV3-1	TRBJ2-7	CASSQAAGGGYEQYF
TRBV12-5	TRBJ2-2	CASGLLGRTGELFF
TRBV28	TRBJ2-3	CASSFGTGATDTQYF
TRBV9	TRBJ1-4	CASSVATGQEGNEKLFF
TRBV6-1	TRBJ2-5	CASGAAKWETQYF
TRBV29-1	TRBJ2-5	CSVLGTGIQETQYF
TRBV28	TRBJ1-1	CASSLYPGWGNTEAFF
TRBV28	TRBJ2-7	CASSLIAAYEQYF
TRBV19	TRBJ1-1	CASTPGLLNTEAFF